This TCR beta chain is drawn from a study of cytomegalovirus exposure and HLA in healthy donors. General study findings and limits: Common viral pathogens seemed to be connected with several of the most significant clusters, according to a later analysis. The classifier, whose performance was assessed in both the original and validation cohorts, reportedly diagnosed cytomegalovirus status with high specificity and sensitivity. Under in vitro conditions, three CMV-associated chains were confirmed as specific for CMV antigens. Based on reports, TCR beta sequences accurately predicted HLA-A and HLA-B alleles for most subjects.

Germline V CDR1 and CDR2: SGHAT, FQNNGV. CDR3 size: 15 residues. With 0 bases clipped from V and 11 bases from J, the junction kept 5 bases outside the gene matches. This clone is a singleton in its sample. What it binds is unknown. Use of 60 Vbeta and 13 Jbeta primers characterized the PCR. TCRdb's table, derived via immunoSEQ multiplex PCR, lists solely in-frame clones and lacks some. The table lists about 120,000 clones, 77% of them singletons, with about 3.9% in the top ten. This sequence originates from a human donor in good health. The chain joins TRBV11-2 to TRBJ2-2, with 11 bases lining up with TRBD2. The source material was PBMCs. The CDR3 loop is CASSLDRLAGGELFF. For the CDR3, the DNA is TGTGCCAGCAGCTTAGATAGGCTAGCGGGAGGCGAGCTGTTTTTT.